Below are 30 T cell receptor beta chains sequenced from a single sample in a study of identical twins. TCRdb fed the 5' RACE reads into MiXCR, producing one record per CDR3 protein. The sample has hundreds of thousands of distinct CDR3 sequences; 21% are singletons. The same data also contributed to another study, on T cells expressing NK-cell markers.

The specimen was PBMCs. These receptors were obtained from a woman under 30 in good health.

The rearrangement links TRBV20-1 to TRBJ2-1; 8 bases are shared with TRBD2. CDR1 and CDR2 (germline): DFQATT, SNEGSKA (reference sequence). V lost 5 bases to trimming and J lost 0 bases; unmatched junction nucleotides: 6. The CDR3 is made up of 15 amino acids. The CDR3 DNA is TGCAGTGCTGCACGCGGGGGGAGCTCCTACAATGAGCAGTTCTTC. Translation: CSAARGGSSYNEQFF.

This clonotype has a handful of counts. The chain employs TRBV4-1 and TRBJ1-1, with TRBD1 matching over 7 bases. Trimming at V came to 6 bases and at J to 2 bases, leaving 9 bases not matched to a gene. The V gene's germline CDR1 is MGHRA and CDR2 YSYEKL. The CDR3 sequence is 15 residues long. The CDR3 is CASSPGTVGNTEAFF. CDR3 DNA: TGCGCCAGCAGTCCCGGGACAGTTGGTAACACTGAAGCTTTCTTT.

The rearrangement uses TRBV20-1 and TRBJ1-2; 9 positions match TRBD1. The CDR3 covers 15 residues. The V gene end was trimmed by 6 bases and the J gene end by 2 bases; junction bases not matched to a gene: 10. CDR1 and CDR2 (germline): DFQATT, SNEGSKA (reference sequence). CDR3 amino acids: CSAGGWDRDNYGYTF. The CDR3 nucleotides read TGCAGTGCCGGGGGTTGGGACAGGGACAACTATGGCTACACCTTC.

CDR3 sequence (DNA): TGTGCCAGCAGCTTAGCGGGCCAGCCTGCTACCTACGAGCAGTACTTC. Its protein product is CASSLAGQPATYEQYF. The chain combines TRBV7-2 with TRBJ2-7; no firm D call. Germline lookup yields CDR1 SGHTA and CDR2 FQGNSA. Trimming took off 0 bases at V and 2 bases at J, with 14 bases between the two ends. The CDR3 covers 16 residues.

This clonotype has a handful of counts. The chain is built from TRBV13 and TRBJ2-5; 8 nucleotides match TRBD2. Germline CDR1 and CDR2: PRHDT and FYEKMQ (reference sequence). The V segment lost 3 bases and the J segment 5 bases; nucleotides outside the gene matches: 11. The length of the CDR3 is 16 residues. CDR3 nucleotide sequence: TGTGCCAGCAGCTTCGCCACCGGACTAGCAGCGGAGACCCAGTACTTC. Its translation is CASSFATGLAAETQYF.

This clonotype came up a few times. The chain recombines TRBV6-2 or TRBV6-3 with TRBJ2-1, with 14 bases fitting TRBD2. The germline CDR1 and CDR2 sequences are MNHEY and SVGEGT. This CDR3 contains 18 residues. With 4 bases clipped from V and 0 bases from J, the junction kept 5 bases outside the gene matches. DNA of the CDR3: TGTGCCAGCAGTTTCCGTGGGACTAGCGGGAGCTCCTACAATGAGCAGTTCTTC. This encodes CASSFRGTSGSSYNEQFF.

This clonotype was seen more than once but under ten times. This chain links TRBV4-3 with TRBJ2-1; perhaps TRBD1 as D (5 bases). The CDR3 length is 17 residues. The V and J ends lost 1 base and 0 bases respectively, with 13 bases between them. The germline V gene encodes CDR1 LGHNA and CDR2 YSLEER. CDR3 loop: CASSQVAGLNSYNEQFF. In DNA, the CDR3 is TGCGCCAGCAGCCAAGTAGCAGGGTTAAACTCCTACAATGAGCAGTTCTTC.

V gene TRBV7-9 combines with J gene TRBJ1-1; D possibly corresponds to TRBD1 (6 bases). Deletions cut 11 bases from V and 3 bases from J, with 16 bases between. Germline CDR1 reads SEHNR; CDR2 reads FQNEAQ (reference sequence). The CDR3 extends over 13 amino acids. In nucleotides, the CDR3 is TGTGCCGGCACGGACAGCTGGGACACTGAAGCTTTCTTT. Its translation: CAGTDSWDTEAFF.

In this sample, this clonotype turned up a few times. The gene calls are TRBV20-1 and TRBJ2-3; D uncertain. V lost 5 bases and J 4 bases, leaving 13 bases between the germline ends. The CDR3 sequence is 13 residues long. Per germline, CDR1 DFQATT and CDR2 SNEGSKA (reference sequence). CDR3 residues: CSAVPELADTQYF. As DNA, the CDR3 is TGCAGTGCTGTCCCGGAGTTGGCAGATACGCAGTATTTT.

This clonotype was detected ten times or more. The rearrangement uses TRBV29-1 and TRBJ2-1, with a tentative D call TRBD2 (5 bases). The CDR3 consists of 14 residues. The germline CDR1 and CDR2 sequences are SQVTM and ANQGSEA. Trimming shortened V by 1 base and J by 1 base, and 8 bases separated the two germline ends. CDR3: CSVEGGGSYNEQFF. The CDR3 region has the DNA TGCAGCGTTGAAGGAGGAGGATCCTACAATGAGCAGTTCTTC.

The rearrangement joins TRBV20-1 to TRBJ2-1; the match to TRBD2 covers 8 bases. The J segment lost 5 bases and the V segment lost 3 bases, leaving 3 bases of the junction unmatched. Germline CDR1 is DFQATT and CDR2 is SNEGSKA (reference sequence). The CDR3 has 13 amino acids. The CDR3 DNA reads TGCAGTGCTAGTAGCGGGGTTAACAATGAGCAGTTCTTC. Amino acid sequence: CSASSGVNNEQFF.

In this sample, this clonotype turned up many times. This rearrangement joins TRBV12-3 or TRBV12-4 to TRBJ1-5, with TRBD1 matching over 10 bases. The V gene end was trimmed by 6 bases and the J gene end by 4 bases; junction bases not matched to a gene: 3. There are 14 residues in the CDR3. The CDR3 nucleotides read TGTGCCAGCAGCCGGACAGGGGGGAATCAGCCCCAGCATTTT. This encodes CASSRTGGNQPQHF.

The genes are TRBV10-3 and TRBJ2-2; the match to TRBD2 covers 8 bases. The J segment lost 1 base and the V segment lost 10 bases, leaving 8 bases of the junction unmatched. The germline gives CDR1 ENHRY, CDR2 SYGVKD. The CDR3 length is 15 residues. The CDR3 protein is CATTYLAGNTGELFF. The CDR3 nucleotides are TGTGCCACTACATACCTAGCGGGGAACACCGGGGAGCTGTTTTTT.

The chain joins TRBV12-3 or TRBV12-4 to TRBJ1-1; D uncertain. Trimming took 2 bases from V and 5 from J, leaving 12 bases between them. The CDR3 is 14 amino acids. The CDR3 sequence is CASSLTHGGTEAFF. CDR3 nucleotides: TGTGCCAGCAGTTTAACCCATGGAGGGACTGAAGCTTTCTTT.

This clonotype occurred a few times. The CDR3 sequence is CASSLRTGGETQYF. CDR3 bases: TGTGCCAGCAGCCTGCGGACGGGAGGTGAGACCCAGTACTTC. This chain connects TRBV7-2 to TRBJ2-5, with TRBD2 matching 7 bases. The ends lost 5 bases at V and 5 bases at J; junction bases unmatched: 8. The germline gives CDR1 SGHTA, CDR2 FQGNSA. The CDR3 contains 14 residues.

This clonotype has a handful of counts. The chain recombines TRBV7-9 with TRBJ1-2, with D hard to call. CDR1 is SEHNR, CDR2 FQNEAQ, per germline (reference sequence). V was cut by 1 base and J by 8 bases, with 11 bases left in between. CDR3 size: 13 residues. CDR3 sequence (DNA): TGTGCCAGCAGCTTAGATCCAGGTCTCGGCTACACCTTC. Protein sequence: CASSLDPGLGYTF.

The chain links TRBV9 to TRBJ2-1; weak D call: TRBD2 (6 bases). Trimming pared 7 bases from V and 2 bases from J, leaving 13 bases between. Germline V gene data show CDR1 as SGDLS and CDR2 as YYNGEE. The CDR3 extends over 14 amino acids. CDR3 sequence reads: CASRGGVAYNEQFF. The CDR3 bases are TGTGCCAGCCGGGGAGGCGTAGCCTACAATGAGCAGTTCTTC.

This sequence joins TRBV12-3 or TRBV12-4 and TRBJ2-5; D not certain. V shed 6 bases and J shed 2 bases, with 13 bases lying between them. This CDR3 spans 14 amino acids. CDR3 region: CASSLQTYQETQYF. The CDR3 DNA follows: TGTGCCAGCAGCCTACAGACTTATCAAGAGACCCAGTACTTC.

Turning to this clonotype: A read error is possible here, since a much larger clone lies one base away. This chain joins TRBV12-3 or TRBV12-4 and TRBJ2-1, with D tentatively TRBD1 or TRBD2 (5 bases each). The CDR3 spans 15 residues. In DNA, the CDR3 is TGTGCCAGCAGTCTGGGGGAACTCTCCTACAATGAGCACTTCTTC. Its translation is CASSLGELSYNEHFF.

V is TRBV7-9 and J is TRBJ2-1, with D unclear. This CDR3 comprises 14 residues. Trimming shortened V by 1 base and J by 8 bases, and 12 bases separated the two germline ends. The germline V gene has CDR1 SEHNR and CDR2 FQNEAQ (reference sequence). The CDR3, as DNA: TGTGCCAGCAGCTTAGAGGCTACCCACGATGAGCAGTTCTTC. This translates into CASSLEATHDEQFF. The full variable domain, its missing parts supplied by reference TRBV7-9 and TRBJ2-1, is DTGVSQNPRHKITKRGQNVTFRCDPISEHNRLYWYRQTLGQGPEFLTYFQNEAQLEKSRLLSDRFSAERPKGSFSTLEIQRTEQGDSAMYLCASSLEATHDEQFFGPGTRLTVL.

The chain couples TRBV25-1 to TRBJ1-1, with 8 bases that match TRBD1. Unmatched junction bases numbered 5, after V lost 6 bases and J lost 2 bases. Germline V gives CDR1 MGHDK, CDR2 SYGVNS. This CDR3 is 14 amino acids long. As DNA, the CDR3 is TGTGCCAGCAGACCCGGGACAGGCAACACTGAAGCTTTCTTT. Translation: CASRPGTGNTEAFF.

The V gene is TRBV7-9, the J gene TRBJ2-1, with D hard to call. Deletions cut 5 bases from V and 8 bases from J, with 10 bases between. This CDR3 has 12 amino acids. The germline gives CDR1 SEHNR, CDR2 FQNEAQ (reference sequence). The CDR3 DNA reads as TGTGCCAGCAGCACTTCTACCGATGAGCAGTTCTTC. This gives the protein CASSTSTDEQFF.

V gene TRBV13 combines with J gene TRBJ2-3, with D perhaps TRBD1 or TRBD2 (5 bases each). CDR3 length: 17 residues. With 6 bases removed from V and 2 bases from J, the gap between germline ends came to 21 bases. CDR1 is PRHDT and CDR2 is FYEKMQ in the germline V gene (reference sequence). In DNA form, the CDR3 reads TGTGCCAGCAGAGGGACCATTGGGGACCTCACCACAGATACGCAGTATTTT. Translated: CASRGTIGDLTTDTQYF.

The V gene is TRBV19, the J gene TRBJ2-7; the match to TRBD1 covers 9 bases. CDR3 length: 14 residues. Germline V gives CDR1 LNHDA, CDR2 SQIVND (reference sequence). The V segment lost 3 bases and the J segment 4 bases; nucleotides outside the gene matches: 4. CDR3 DNA sequence: TGTGCCAGTAGTATGGGACAGGGCTTTTACGAGCAGTACTTC. Protein product: CASSMGQGFYEQYF.

This clonotype was detected only a few times. A single base separates this from a much larger clone, so it may be a read error. This chain links TRBV12-3 or TRBV12-4 with TRBJ1-2; TRBD1 agrees at 7 bases. This CDR3 has 14 amino acids. V dropped 7 bases and J dropped 0; count of bases not matched to a gene: 5. CDR3 region: CASNPGTANYGYTF. In DNA form, the CDR3 reads TGTGCCAGCAACCCCGGGACAGCTAACTATGGCTACACCTTC.

The chain couples TRBV9 to TRBJ2-4; weak D call: TRBD1 (5 bases). CDR3 length equals 14 residues. Looked up from germline, CDR1 is SGDLS and CDR2 is YYNGEE. Trimming left V 0 bases short and J 5 bases short, with 9 bases between. CDR3 sequence reads: CASSVGAGQNIQYF. The CDR3 nucleotides read TGTGCCAGCAGCGTAGGGGCAGGGCAAAACATTCAGTACTTC.

This clonotype occurred a few times. The genes are TRBV20-1 and TRBJ2-5, with D uncertain. Trimming removed 2 bases from V and 3 bases from J, with 10 bases in between. The germline V gene encodes CDR1 DFQATT and CDR2 SNEGSKA (reference sequence). The CDR3 contains 13 residues. DNA of the CDR3: TGCAGTGCTAGAACCCATCAGAAAGAGACCCAGTACTTC. It translates to CSARTHQKETQYF.

The table lists this clonotype with a few counts. V and J are TRBV20-1 and TRBJ2-1, with 12 nucleotides matching TRBD2. Germline V gives CDR1 DFQATT, CDR2 SNEGSKA (reference sequence). The CDR3 sequence is 14 residues long. J lost 9 bases, V lost 5 bases, and 8 bases had no gene match. The CDR3 loop is CSAGLAGPSSEQFF. The CDR3 DNA reads as TGCAGTGCTGGACTAGCGGGACCATCTAGTGAGCAGTTCTTC.

This clonotype has at least ten counts. The rearrangement links TRBV27 to TRBJ2-5; D remains unclear. The CDR3 consists of 11 residues. Trimming took off 6 bases at V and 5 bases at J, with 7 bases between the two ends. Looked up from germline, CDR1 is MNHEY and CDR2 is SMNVEV (reference sequence). CDR3 bases: TGTGCCAGCAGGGGGTGGGAGACCCAGTACTTC. This sequence encodes CASRGWETQYF.

The table lists this clonotype with a few counts. CDR3 protein: CASGPRTGGRNEQFF. The DNA of the CDR3 is TGTGCTAGTGGTCCCCGGACAGGGGGGAGGAATGAGCAGTTCTTC. The chain has TRBV12-5 and TRBJ2-1, with 10 positions matching TRBD1. With 5 bases clipped from V and 7 bases from J, the junction kept 8 bases outside the gene matches. The CDR3 runs 15 residues. Germline CDR1 and CDR2: LGHNT and FRNRAP.